The following is a T cell receptor beta chain sequence with its context. Method: immunoSEQ multiplex PCR; TCRdb's copy keeps in-frame clones and lacks some. The data contain fewer than 200,000 clones, roughly 84% of them singletons. V lost 4 bases to trimming and J lost 4 bases; unmatched junction nucleotides: 1. Germline-derived CDR1 and CDR2 are LGHDT and YNNKEL (reference sequence). The CDR3 runs to 13 residues. This sample was included in a study of blood T cell repertoires in COVID-19. Across the whole study: Nucleic acid was either cDNA or gDNA, and it came from T cells, B-cell-depleted T cells, or PBMCs.

Assignment of participants to cohorts was predicated upon participant-reported clinical history. Cohort 3 donors were reported recovered after two negative PCRs, clearance, or symptom resolution. Specimen: PBMCs or T cells enriched from blood (not recorded which). V is TRBV3-1 (or the pseudogene TRBV3-2) and J is TRBJ2-7, with 10 bases identical to TRBD1. The origin of this receptor is a man in his forties or fifties who had recovered from COVID-19. This chain's CDR3 is CASSRDRGYEQYF. The CDR3 nucleotides are TGTGCCAGCAGCCGGGACAGGGGTTACGAGCAGTACTTC.